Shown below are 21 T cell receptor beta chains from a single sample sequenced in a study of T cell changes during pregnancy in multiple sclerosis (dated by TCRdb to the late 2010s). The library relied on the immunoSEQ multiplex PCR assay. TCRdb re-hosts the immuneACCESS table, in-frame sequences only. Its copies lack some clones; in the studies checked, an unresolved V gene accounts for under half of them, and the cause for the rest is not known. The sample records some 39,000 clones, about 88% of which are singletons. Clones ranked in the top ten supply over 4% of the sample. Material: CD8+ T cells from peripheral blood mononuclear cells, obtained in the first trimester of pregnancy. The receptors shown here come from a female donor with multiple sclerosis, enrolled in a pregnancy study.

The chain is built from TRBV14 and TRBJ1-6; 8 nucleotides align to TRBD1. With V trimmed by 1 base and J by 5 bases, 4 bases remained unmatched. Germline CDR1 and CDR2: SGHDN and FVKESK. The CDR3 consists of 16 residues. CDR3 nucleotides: TGTGCCAGCAGCCAAGTTGGGACAGGTCATAATTCACCCCTCCACTTT. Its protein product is CASSQVGTGHNSPLHF.

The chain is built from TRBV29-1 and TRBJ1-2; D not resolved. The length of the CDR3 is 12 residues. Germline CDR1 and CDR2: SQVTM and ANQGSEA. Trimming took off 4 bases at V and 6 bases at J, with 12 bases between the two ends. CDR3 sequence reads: CSVAGLRNGYTF. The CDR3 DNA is TGCAGCGTTGCCGGTTTGAGGAATGGCTACACCTTC.

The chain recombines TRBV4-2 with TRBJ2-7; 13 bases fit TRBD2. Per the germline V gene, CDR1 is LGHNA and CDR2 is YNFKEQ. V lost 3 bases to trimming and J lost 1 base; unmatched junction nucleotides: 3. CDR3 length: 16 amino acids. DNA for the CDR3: TGTGCCAGCAGCCAGGGGACTAGCGGGGAGTCCTACGAGCAGTACTTC. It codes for CASSQGTSGESYEQYF.

The CDR3 region has the DNA TGTGCCAGCAGTTTCACCTCCCCTTCCGTGAGCTCCTATAATTCACCCCTCCACTTT. It translates to CASSFTSPSVSSYNSPLHF. V is TRBV27 and J is TRBJ1-6; no clear D. There are 19 residues in the CDR3. Looked up from germline, CDR1 is MNHEY and CDR2 is SMNVEV (reference sequence). With 3 bases removed from V and 0 bases from J, the gap between germline ends came to 18 bases.

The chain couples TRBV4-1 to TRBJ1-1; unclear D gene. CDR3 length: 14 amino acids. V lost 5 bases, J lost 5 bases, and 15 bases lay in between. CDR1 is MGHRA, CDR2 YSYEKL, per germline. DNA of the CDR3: TGCGCCAGCAGCGGAGGCGGGGAGGGAACTGAAGCTTTCTTT. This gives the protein CASSGGGEGTEAFF.

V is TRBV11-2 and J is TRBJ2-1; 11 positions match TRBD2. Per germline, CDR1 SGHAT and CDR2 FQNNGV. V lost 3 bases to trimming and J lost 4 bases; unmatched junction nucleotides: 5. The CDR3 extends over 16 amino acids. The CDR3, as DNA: TGTGCCAGCAGCTTCCTAGCGGGGGGCCTGTACAATGAGCAGTTCTTC. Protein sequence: CASSFLAGGLYNEQFF.

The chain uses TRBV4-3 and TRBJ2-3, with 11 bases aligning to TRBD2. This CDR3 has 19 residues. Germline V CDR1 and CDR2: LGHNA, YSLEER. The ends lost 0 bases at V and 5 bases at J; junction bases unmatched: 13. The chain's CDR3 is CASSQDRVSGGAVEDTQYF. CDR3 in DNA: TGCGCCAGCAGCCAAGATCGGGTTAGCGGGGGGGCAGTGGAAGATACGCAGTATTTT.

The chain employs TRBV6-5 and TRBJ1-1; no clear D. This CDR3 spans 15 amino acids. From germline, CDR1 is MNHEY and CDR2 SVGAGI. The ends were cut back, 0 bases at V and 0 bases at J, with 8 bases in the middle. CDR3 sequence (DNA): TGTGCCAGCAGTTACTCTCCGAACATGAACACTGAAGCTTTCTTT. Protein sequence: CASSYSPNMNTEAFF.

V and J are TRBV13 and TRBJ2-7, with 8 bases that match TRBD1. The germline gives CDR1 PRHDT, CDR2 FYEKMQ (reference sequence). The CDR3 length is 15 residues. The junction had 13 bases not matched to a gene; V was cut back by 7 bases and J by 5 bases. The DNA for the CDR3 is TGTGCCAGCACCTCGAAACGGACAGGGATCCACGAGCAGTACTTC. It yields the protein CASTSKRTGIHEQYF.

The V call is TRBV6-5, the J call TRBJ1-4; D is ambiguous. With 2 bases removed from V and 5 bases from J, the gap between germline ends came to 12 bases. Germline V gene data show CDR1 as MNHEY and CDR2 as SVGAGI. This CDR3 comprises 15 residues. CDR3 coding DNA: TGTGCCAGCAGTTACAGCTTGGGCCAGAATGAAAAACTGTTTTTT. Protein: CASSYSLGQNEKLFF.

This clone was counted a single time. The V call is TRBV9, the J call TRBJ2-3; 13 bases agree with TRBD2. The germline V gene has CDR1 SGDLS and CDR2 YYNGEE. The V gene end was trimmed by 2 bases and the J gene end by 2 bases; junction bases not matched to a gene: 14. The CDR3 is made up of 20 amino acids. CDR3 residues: CASSVPSGTSGEILTDTQYF. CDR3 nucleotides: TGTGCCAGCAGCGTCCCCTCCGGGACTAGCGGGGAGATTCTCACAGATACGCAGTATTTT.

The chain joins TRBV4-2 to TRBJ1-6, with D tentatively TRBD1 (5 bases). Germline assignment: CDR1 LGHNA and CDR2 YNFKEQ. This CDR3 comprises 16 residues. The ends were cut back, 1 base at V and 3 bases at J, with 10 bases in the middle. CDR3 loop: CASSQVPGDYNSPLHF. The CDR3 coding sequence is TGTGCCAGCAGCCAAGTTCCGGGGGACTATAATTCACCCCTCCACTTT.

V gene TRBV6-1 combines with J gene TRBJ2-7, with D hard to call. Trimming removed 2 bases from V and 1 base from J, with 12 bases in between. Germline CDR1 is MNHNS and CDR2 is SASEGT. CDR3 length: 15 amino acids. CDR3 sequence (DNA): TGTGCCAGCAGTGAATGGTGGGCAGAGTCCTACGAGCAGTACTTC. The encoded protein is CASSEWWAESYEQYF.

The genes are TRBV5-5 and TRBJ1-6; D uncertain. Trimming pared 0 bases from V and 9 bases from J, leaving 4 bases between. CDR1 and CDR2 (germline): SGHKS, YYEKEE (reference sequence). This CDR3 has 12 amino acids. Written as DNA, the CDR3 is TGTGCCAGCAGCTTGGGCAGTTCACCCCTCCACTTT. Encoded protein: CASSLGSSPLHF.

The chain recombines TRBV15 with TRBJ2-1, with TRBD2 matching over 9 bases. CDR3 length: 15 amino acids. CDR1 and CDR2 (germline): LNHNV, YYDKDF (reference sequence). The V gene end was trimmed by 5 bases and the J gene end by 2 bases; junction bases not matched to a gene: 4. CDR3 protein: CATSLRGGTYNEQFF. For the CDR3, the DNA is TGTGCCACCAGCTTGCGGGGGGGGACCTACAATGAGCAGTTCTTC.

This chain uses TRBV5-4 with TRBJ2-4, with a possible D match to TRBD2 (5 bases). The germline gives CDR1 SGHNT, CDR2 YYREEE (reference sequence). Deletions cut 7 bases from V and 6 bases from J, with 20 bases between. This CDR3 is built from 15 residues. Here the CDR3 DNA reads TGTGCCAGCCGCGGGTGGGCGGGTGGATCAAACATTCAGTACTTC. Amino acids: CASRGWAGGSNIQYF.

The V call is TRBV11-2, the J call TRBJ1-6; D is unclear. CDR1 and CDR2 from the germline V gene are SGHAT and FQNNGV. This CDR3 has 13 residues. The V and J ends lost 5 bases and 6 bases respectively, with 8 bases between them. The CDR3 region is CASSSLVNSPLHF. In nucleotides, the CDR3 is TGTGCCAGCAGCAGCCTAGTTAATTCACCCCTCCACTTT.

This CDR3 is CASYRPSLGYGYTF. The CDR3 nucleotides read TGTGCCAGCTACAGACCCTCGCTGGGCTATGGCTACACCTTC. V usage is TRBV2 and J usage is TRBJ1-2, with D unresolved. This CDR3 spans 14 amino acids. Trimming stripped 8 bases from V and 4 bases from J, with 17 bases between. Germline V gene lookup returns CDR1 SNHLY and CDR2 FYNNEI.

DNA of the CDR3: TGTGCCTGGAGTTTTTGGGGGGGGTGGAATGAGCAGTTCTTC. Encoded protein: CAWSFWGGWNEQFF. The V call is TRBV30, the J call TRBJ2-1; the match to TRBD2 covers 7 bases. Germline trimming cut 2 bases from V and 7 bases from J; bases unmatched to any gene: 8. The CDR3 extends over 14 amino acids. Germline-derived CDR1 and CDR2 are GTSNPN and SVGIG (reference sequence).

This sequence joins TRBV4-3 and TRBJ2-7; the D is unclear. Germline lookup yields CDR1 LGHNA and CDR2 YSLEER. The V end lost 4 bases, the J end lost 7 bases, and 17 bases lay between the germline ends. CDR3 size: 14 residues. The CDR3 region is CASSLGVPSGEQYF. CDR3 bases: TGCGCCAGCAGCCTCGGAGTGCCCTCGGGTGAGCAGTACTTC.

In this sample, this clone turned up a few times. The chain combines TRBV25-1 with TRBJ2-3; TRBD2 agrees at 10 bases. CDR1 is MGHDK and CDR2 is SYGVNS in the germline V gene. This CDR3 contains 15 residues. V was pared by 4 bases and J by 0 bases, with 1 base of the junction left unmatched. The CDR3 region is CASSAAGGSTDTQYF. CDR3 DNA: TGTGCCAGCAGTGCAGCGGGGGGGAGCACAGATACGCAGTATTTT.